This TCR beta chain was captured by sequencing in a study of blood T cell repertoires in COVID-19. Authors' processing steps: Amplification with reference gene primers provided the estimates of nucleated cell counts. Method: immunoSEQ multiplex PCR; TCRdb's copy keeps in-frame clones and lacks some. The D gene and trimming were derived from the DNA, and the V and J assignments and clone size from that table. The data contain around 220,000 clones, over 75% of them seen just once; the ten biggest clones take up less than 8%. Source material: PBMCs or T cells enriched from blood (not recorded which). This sequence was found in a woman aged 40 to 50 with acute COVID-19.

DNA for the CDR3: TGCGCCAGCAGCTTGACAAGCGGGGGGTACAATGAGCAGTTCTTC. This translates into CASSLTSGGYNEQFF. This chain uses TRBV5-1 with TRBJ2-1; 9 bases match TRBD2. V lost 1 base to trimming and J lost 4 bases; unmatched junction nucleotides: 3. CDR3 size: 15 residues. Germline loops: CDR1 SGHRS, CDR2 YFSETQ.